This T cell receptor (beta chain) was captured by sequencing in a study of CD8 T cells in Susac syndrome. RNA, at about 0.45 to 1 ug, was reverse transcribed with random hexamers. A single record per CDR3 protein comes from TCRdb applying MiXCR to the immunoSEQ multiplex PCR reads. The table includes roughly 150,000 distinct CDR3 sequences, over 95% detected once. This clonotype has just one count. CDR3 size: 14 residues. In germline, CDR1 is KGHSH, CDR2 LQKENI. V was pared by 0 bases and J by 0 bases, with 5 bases between. The sequence came from a human donor with multiple sclerosis. This chain connects TRBV18 to TRBJ2-5, with D tentatively TRBD1 (5 bases). The sequenced sample consisted of CD8+ T cells from PBMCs. As DNA, the CDR3 is TGTGCCAGCTCACCACCAGGGGACCAAGAGACCCAGTACTTC. This sequence encodes CASSPPGDQETQYF.